Presented here are 2 T cell receptor beta chains from one specimen sequenced in a study of blood T cell repertoires in COVID-19. Only in-frame clones appear in the TCRdb table, and some are missing; sequencing was by immunoSEQ multiplex PCR. The sample holds just over 200,000 clones, about three quarters seen once. Input material: peripheral blood. These receptors all stem from a woman aged 70 to 79 with acute or convalescent COVID-19.

This clone was counted at least ten times. The chain combines TRBV2 with TRBJ1-5; 7 bases agree with TRBD1. Germline V gene lookup returns CDR1 SNHLY and CDR2 FYNNEI. Germline trimming cut 4 bases from V and 6 bases from J; bases unmatched to any gene: 9. CDR3 length: 15 residues. Here the CDR3 DNA reads TGTGCCAGCAGTGGGGGACAGTTGATAGCTCAGCCCCAGCATTTT. This sequence encodes CASSGGQLIAQPQHF.

CDR3 in DNA: TGTGCCAGCAGCCAACTCGGGACTAGCGCCTACAATGAGCAGTTCTTC. It translates to CASSQLGTSAYNEQFF. The chain combines TRBV14 with TRBJ2-1, with 10 bases fitting TRBD2. This CDR3 comprises 16 residues. The germline CDR1 and CDR2 sequences are SGHDN and FVKESK. Trimming cost V 2 bases and J 2 bases; bases outside gene matches: 3.